The 27 T cell receptor beta chains below were found in one sample sequenced in a study of blood T cell repertoires in COVID-19. Data came from immunoSEQ multiplex PCR; TCRdb stores just in-frame clones and leaves some out. The table has about 110,000 clones, just over 85% seen once. Sequencing input: peripheral blood. These receptors were taken from a human donor in a cohort sampled during active COVID-19.

The genes are TRBV6-1 and TRBJ2-7, with TRBD2 matching over 10 bases. V lost 2 bases, J lost 3 bases, and 16 bases stayed unmatched. The CDR3 runs to 19 residues. Germline V gene sequence: CDR1 MNHNS, CDR2 SASEGT. The CDR3 spells CASSEYPLAGVGNVYEQYF. The CDR3 nucleotides are TGTGCCAGCAGTGAATATCCCCTAGCGGGGGTTGGTAACGTCTACGAGCAGTACTTC.

This rearrangement joins TRBV6-5 to TRBJ2-2; 8 bases fit TRBD1. This CDR3 is built from 15 residues. Germline V gene data show CDR1 as MNHEY and CDR2 as SVGAGI. Losses at the gene ends were 8 bases for V and 3 bases for J; bases not matched to a gene: 8. As DNA, the CDR3 is TGTGCCAGCGGACCTCAGGGGGCTTACACCGGGGAGCTGTTTTTT. Residues: CASGPQGAYTGELFF.

The chain joins TRBV7-9 to TRBJ2-3, with D possibly matching TRBD2 (5 bases). V was trimmed by 7 bases and J by 4 bases, leaving 18 bases between them. CDR1 and CDR2 (germline): SEHNR, FQNEAQ (reference sequence). The CDR3 sequence is 15 residues long. The CDR3 here is CASTPVEGRADTQYF. The CDR3 coding sequence is TGTGCCAGCACCCCGGTTGAGGGTAGGGCAGATACGCAGTATTTT.

The CDR3 is CASRDSGGVTDTQYF. The CDR3 region has the DNA TGTGCCAGCAGAGATAGCGGGGGTGTGACAGATACGCAGTATTTT. The rearrangement joins TRBV28 to TRBJ2-3; 9 bases are shared with TRBD2. This CDR3 comprises 15 residues. J gave up 3 bases and V 6 bases, and 7 bases lay outside the gene matches. Germline-derived CDR1 and CDR2 are MDHEN and SYDVKM.

The chain has TRBV6-1 and TRBJ2-2, with D perhaps TRBD2 (5 bases). Germline V lookup: CDR1 MNHNS, CDR2 SASEGT. Trimming took off 2 bases at V and 7 bases at J, with 8 bases between the two ends. The CDR3 spans 13 residues. The CDR3 is CASSELGSGELFF. The CDR3 nucleotides read TGTGCCAGCAGTGAACTGGGGAGCGGGGAGCTGTTTTTT.

The rearrangement uses TRBV24-1 and TRBJ2-3; D is undetermined. The CDR3 extends over 13 amino acids. CDR1 and CDR2 (germline): KGHDR, SFDVKD. Trimming removed 1 base at V and 4 bases at J, with 5 bases between. This CDR3 reads CATSDLAPDTQYF. CDR3 nucleotide sequence: TGTGCCACCAGTGATTTAGCCCCAGATACGCAGTATTTT.

This rearrangement joins TRBV6-5 to TRBJ2-3; 9 nucleotides line up with TRBD1. The CDR3 runs 15 residues. Unmatched junction bases numbered 9, after V lost 7 bases and J lost 4 bases. CDR1 is MNHEY, CDR2 SVGAGI, per germline. The CDR3 sequence: CASNPGQGDADTQYF. The CDR3 nucleotides are TGTGCCAGCAACCCGGGACAGGGTGACGCAGATACGCAGTATTTT.

The chain employs TRBV20-1 and TRBJ1-4; D not resolved. The V gene's germline CDR1 is DFQATT and CDR2 SNEGSKA (reference sequence). The CDR3 is 10 amino acids. Trimming shortened V by 6 bases and J by 8 bases, and 7 bases separated the two germline ends. CDR3 in amino acids: CSAIQEKLFF. The CDR3 DNA reads TGCAGTGCCATACAAGAAAAACTGTTTTTT.

The V call is TRBV12-3 or TRBV12-4, the J call TRBJ2-7; no clear D gene. V was trimmed by 3 bases and J by 2 bases, leaving 8 bases between them. The CDR3 length is 13 residues. The CDR3 loop is CASSFARAYEQYF. The CDR3 DNA sequence: TGTGCCAGCAGTTTCGCACGGGCCTACGAGCAGTACTTC.

The chain combines TRBV30 with TRBJ2-3; D gene ambiguous. The CDR3 loop spans 11 amino acids. Trimming took off 2 bases at V and 7 bases at J, with 7 bases between the two ends. Germline CDR1 and CDR2: GTSNPN and SVGIG (reference sequence). This chain's CDR3 is CAWSTTHTQYF. CDR3 bases: TGTGCCTGGAGTACCACTCATACGCAGTATTTT. Using reference TRBV30 and TRBJ2-3 for the parts outside the CDR3, the full variable domain is SQTIHQWPATLVQPVGSPLSLECTVEGTSNPNLYWYRQAAGRGLQLLFYSVGIGQISSEVPQNLSASRPQDRQFILSSKKLLLSDSGFYLCAWSTTHTQYFGPGTRLTVL.

The chain couples TRBV10-3 to TRBJ2-3; maybe TRBD2 (5 bases). Germline CDR1 and CDR2: ENHRY and SYGVKD. With 8 bases removed from V and 1 base from J, the gap between germline ends came to 13 bases. The length of the CDR3 is 14 residues. This CDR3 is CAIGSGKGTDTQYF. CDR3 nucleotide sequence: TGTGCCATCGGGTCCGGGAAGGGCACAGATACGCAGTATTTT.

The chain couples TRBV27 to TRBJ2-6; TRBD1 aligns across 7 bases. Trimming took 7 bases from V and 0 from J; bases not matched to a gene: 9. Germline loops: CDR1 MNHEY, CDR2 SMNVEV (reference sequence). The CDR3 extends over 17 amino acids. CDR3 coding DNA: TGTGCCAGCACAGGAAGTACAGGGGCCTCTGGGGCCAACGTCCTGACTTTC. Its protein product is CASTGSTGASGANVLTF.

This rearrangement joins TRBV6-6 to TRBJ1-1; the match to TRBD1 covers 7 bases. This CDR3 is 14 amino acids long. Germline V gene lookup returns CDR1 MNHNY and CDR2 SVGAGI (reference sequence). Unmatched junction bases numbered 8, after V lost 6 bases and J lost 4 bases. CDR3 bases: TGTGCCAGCAGCCCCAGACAGGGCGGCACTGAAGCTTTCTTT. It yields the protein CASSPRQGGTEAFF.

The J gene is TRBJ1-1, the V gene TRBV7-9, with TRBD1 as a possible D gene (5 bases). The CDR3 is 13 residues long. V was shortened by 5 bases and J by 3 bases, with 10 bases between the two germline ends. Germline V gives CDR1 SEHNR, CDR2 FQNEAQ (reference sequence). CDR3 DNA sequence: TGTGCCAGCAGCCCTACAGGTTACACTGAAGCTTTCTTT. Its protein is CASSPTGYTEAFF.

The chain is built from TRBV5-1 and TRBJ1-1; D call uncertain. The CDR3 spans 15 residues. Germline CDR1 and CDR2: SGHRS and YFSETQ. V dropped 2 bases and J dropped 0 bases, with 11 bases sitting between them. CDR3 protein: CASSFQADLNTEAFF. Here the CDR3 DNA reads TGCGCCAGCAGCTTCCAGGCAGACCTGAACACTGAAGCTTTCTTT. The complete variable domain, with remaining parts taken from reference TRBV5-1 and TRBJ1-1, reads KAGVTQTPRYLIKTRGQQVTLSCSPISGHRSVSWYQQTPGQGLQFLFEYFSETQRNKGNFPGRFSGRQFSNSRSEMNVSTLELGDSALYLCASSFQADLNTEAFFGQGTRLTVV.

The CDR3, as DNA: TGTGCCAGCAGCCTTCGGGAAAGCCAAGAGACCCAGTACTTC. Protein sequence: CASSLRESQETQYF. J is TRBJ2-5 and V is TRBV13, with D perhaps matching TRBD2 (5 bases). V was cut by 5 bases and J by 1 base, with 11 bases left in between. The length of the CDR3 is 14 residues. Germline V CDR1 and CDR2: PRHDT, FYEKMQ (reference sequence).

This chain links TRBV5-6 with TRBJ1-1; 7 bases fit TRBD1. This CDR3 contains 15 residues. The trim removed 5 bases at V and 2 bases at J, leaving 9 bases unmatched. Germline V gene lookup returns CDR1 SGHDT and CDR2 YYEEEE. This CDR3 is CASRGYGTANTEAFF. CDR3 nucleotides: TGTGCCAGCAGAGGTTACGGGACAGCTAACACTGAAGCTTTCTTT.

This clone came up a few times. The chain joins TRBV5-4 to TRBJ2-3; D may be TRBD1 (5 bases). V was pared by 1 base and J by 0 bases, with 9 bases between. The CDR3 has 15 residues. CDR1 SGHNT and CDR2 YYREEE come from the germline V gene (reference sequence). CDR3 DNA: TGTGCCAGCAGCTTGAGACAGTCTAGCACAGATACGCAGTATTTT. As protein: CASSLRQSSTDTQYF. Full variable domain (rest looked up from reference TRBV5-4 and TRBJ2-3): ETGVTQSPTHLIKTRGQQVTLRCSSQSGHNTVSWYQQALGQGPQFIFQYYREEENGRGNFPPRFSGLQFPNYSSELNVNALELDDSALYLCASSLRQSSTDTQYFGPGTRLTVL.

The V call is TRBV7-9, the J call TRBJ2-1; 8 positions agree with TRBD2. With 1 base clipped from V and 15 bases from J, the junction kept 5 bases outside the gene matches. Germline CDR1 reads SEHNR; CDR2 reads FQNEAQ (reference sequence). CDR3 size: 12 residues. CDR3 region: CASSLGGTSRFF. Here the CDR3 DNA reads TGTGCCAGCAGCTTAGGGGGGACTAGTAGGTTCTTC.

This chain links TRBV19 with TRBJ2-1; D perhaps matches TRBD2 (6 bases). The germline CDR1 and CDR2 sequences are LNHDA and SQIVND (reference sequence). V dropped 5 bases and J dropped 0 bases, with 11 bases sitting between them. This CDR3 comprises 15 residues. The CDR3 here is CASSDRDFSYNEQFF. Written as DNA, the CDR3 is TGTGCCAGTAGTGACCGGGACTTCTCCTACAATGAGCAGTTCTTC.

The chain employs TRBV6-5 and TRBJ1-2, with D possibly TRBD1 on 5 matching bases. The V end lost 6 bases, the J end lost 4 bases, and 18 bases lay between the germline ends. The CDR3 is 15 residues long. Looked up from germline, CDR1 is MNHEY and CDR2 is SVGAGI. CDR3 in amino acids: CASREGTTGIYGYTF. The CDR3, as DNA: TGTGCCAGCAGGGAGGGGACCACGGGGATCTATGGCTACACCTTC.

This clone was observed a handful of times. The sample contains more than one DNA sequence encoding this CDR3. The V gene is TRBV9, the J gene TRBJ2-7; possible D gene TRBD1, 7 bases. CDR3 size: 14 residues. V was pared by 4 bases and J by 5 bases, with 16 bases between. Germline CDR1 is SGDLS and CDR2 is YYNGEE. The CDR3 DNA is TGTGCCAGCAGCCCACGACAGGGAGGACACGAGCAGTACTTC. Its protein is CASSPRQGGHEQYF.

The chain has TRBV6-6 and TRBJ2-3, with TRBD1 identical over 7 bases. With 5 bases clipped from V and 3 bases from J, the junction kept 5 bases outside the gene matches. CDR1 and CDR2 (germline): MNHNY, SVGAGI (reference sequence). The CDR3 length is 14 residues. The CDR3 region is CASSAGGRTDTQYF. The CDR3 DNA follows: TGTGCCAGCAGTGCAGGGGGTAGGACAGATACGCAGTATTTT.

The chain combines TRBV21-1 with TRBJ2-1; the D segment call TRBD2 is taken from the table without a DNA check. TRBV21-1 is given as a pseudogene. This CDR3 has 11 residues. The CDR3 region is CASSKHRGQFF. The CDR3 DNA follows: TGTGCCAGCAGCAAGCACCGGGGGCAGTTCTTC.

The J gene is TRBJ1-2, the V gene TRBV5-5; D is perhaps TRBD1 (5 bases). The V end was cut by 4 bases, the J end by 0 bases, with 16 bases between. From germline, CDR1 is SGHKS and CDR2 YYEKEE (reference sequence). CDR3 length equals 16 residues. CDR3: CASSPQTALANYGYTF. Written as DNA, the CDR3 is TGTGCCAGCAGCCCCCAGACAGCGTTAGCTAACTATGGCTACACCTTC.

This rearrangement joins TRBV9 to TRBJ2-3; D is unresolved. Trimming removed 3 bases from V and 3 bases from J, with 14 bases in between. Germline CDR1 SGDLS, CDR2 YYNGEE. This CDR3 contains 15 residues. The CDR3 bases are TGTGCCAGCAGCGGATCCAGTCGTCTTACAGATACGCAGTATTTT. Translated, it gives CASSGSSRLTDTQYF.

The chain is built from TRBV11-3 and TRBJ2-1, with 7 bases aligning to TRBD2. Germline CDR1 SGHNT, CDR2 YENEEA. The CDR3 totals 15 residues. Trimming cost V 5 bases and J 0 bases; bases outside gene matches: 4. In DNA form, the CDR3 reads TGTGCCAGCAGCCTTCGGACTAGCTCCTACAATGAGCAGTTCTTC. Protein product: CASSLRTSSYNEQFF.